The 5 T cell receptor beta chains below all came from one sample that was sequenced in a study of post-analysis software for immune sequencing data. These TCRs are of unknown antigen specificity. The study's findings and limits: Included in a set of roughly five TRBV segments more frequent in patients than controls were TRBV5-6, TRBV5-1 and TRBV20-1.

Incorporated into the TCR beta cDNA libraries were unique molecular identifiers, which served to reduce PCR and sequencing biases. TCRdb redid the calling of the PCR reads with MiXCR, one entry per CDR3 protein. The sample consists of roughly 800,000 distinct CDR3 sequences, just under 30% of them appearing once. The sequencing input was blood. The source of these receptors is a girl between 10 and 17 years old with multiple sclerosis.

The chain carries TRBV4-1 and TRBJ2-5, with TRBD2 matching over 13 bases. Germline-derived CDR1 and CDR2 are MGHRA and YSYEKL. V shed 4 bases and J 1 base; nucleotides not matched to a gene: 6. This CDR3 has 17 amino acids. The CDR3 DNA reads TGCGCCAGCAGCCGGGGGGGACTAGCGGGGACCCAAGAGACCCAGTACTTC. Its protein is CASSRGGLAGTQETQYF.

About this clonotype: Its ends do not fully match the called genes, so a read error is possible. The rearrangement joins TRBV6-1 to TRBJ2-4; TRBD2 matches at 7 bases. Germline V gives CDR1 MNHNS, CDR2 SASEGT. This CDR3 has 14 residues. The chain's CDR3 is CASSPPGGLDIRYF. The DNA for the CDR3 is TGTGCCAGCAGTCCCCCGGGGGGTCTGGACATTCGGTACTTC.

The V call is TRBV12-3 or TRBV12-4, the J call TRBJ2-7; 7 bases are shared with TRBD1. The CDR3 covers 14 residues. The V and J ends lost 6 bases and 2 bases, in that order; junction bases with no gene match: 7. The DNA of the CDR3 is TGTGCCAGCAGCCAGACAGGGTTCGCCTACGAGCAGTACTTC. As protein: CASSQTGFAYEQYF.

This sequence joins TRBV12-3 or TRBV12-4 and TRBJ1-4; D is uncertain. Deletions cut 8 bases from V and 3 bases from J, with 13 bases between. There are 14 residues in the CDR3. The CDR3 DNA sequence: TGTGCCAGCGCTAAGAATGCCCCTAATGAAAAACTGTTTTTT. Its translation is CASAKNAPNEKLFF.

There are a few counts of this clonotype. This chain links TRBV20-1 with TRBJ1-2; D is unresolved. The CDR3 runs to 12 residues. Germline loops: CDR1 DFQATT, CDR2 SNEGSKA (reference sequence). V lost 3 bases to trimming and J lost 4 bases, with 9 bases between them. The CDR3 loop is CSASAGGYGYTF. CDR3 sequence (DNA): TGCAGTGCTAGTGCAGGCGGCTATGGCTACACCTTC.